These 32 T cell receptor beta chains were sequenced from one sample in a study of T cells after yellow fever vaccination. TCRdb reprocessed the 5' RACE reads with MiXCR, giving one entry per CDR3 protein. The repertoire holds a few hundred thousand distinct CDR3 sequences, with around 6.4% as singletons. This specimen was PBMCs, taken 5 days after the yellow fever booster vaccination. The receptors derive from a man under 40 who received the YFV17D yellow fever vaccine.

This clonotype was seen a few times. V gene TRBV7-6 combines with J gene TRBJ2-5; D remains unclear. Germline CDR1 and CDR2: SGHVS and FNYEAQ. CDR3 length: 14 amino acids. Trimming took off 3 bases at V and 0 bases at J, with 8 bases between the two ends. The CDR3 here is CASSFSLYQETQYF. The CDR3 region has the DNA TGTGCCAGCAGCTTCAGTCTGTACCAAGAGACCCAGTACTTC.

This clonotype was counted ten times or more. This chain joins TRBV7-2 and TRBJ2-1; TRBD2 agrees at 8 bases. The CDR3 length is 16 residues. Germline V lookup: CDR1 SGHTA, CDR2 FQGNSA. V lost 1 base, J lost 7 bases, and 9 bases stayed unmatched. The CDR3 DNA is TGTGCCAGCAGCTTAGTCCGGGAGGGCCTTTTGAATGAGCAGTTCTTC. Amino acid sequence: CASSLVREGLLNEQFF.

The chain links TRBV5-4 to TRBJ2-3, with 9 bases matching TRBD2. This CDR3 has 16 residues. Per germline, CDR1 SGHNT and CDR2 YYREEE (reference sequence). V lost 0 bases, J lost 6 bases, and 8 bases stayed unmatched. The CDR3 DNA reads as TGTGCCAGCAGCTTGGCCGCGGGAGGGCCTGCGGATACGCAGTATTTT. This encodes CASSLAAGGPADTQYF.

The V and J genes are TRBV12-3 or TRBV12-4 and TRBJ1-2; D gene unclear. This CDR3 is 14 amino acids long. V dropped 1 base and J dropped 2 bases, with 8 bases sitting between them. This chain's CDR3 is CASSLGGGNYGYTF. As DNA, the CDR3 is TGTGCCAGCAGTTTAGGAGGCGGAAACTATGGCTACACCTTC.

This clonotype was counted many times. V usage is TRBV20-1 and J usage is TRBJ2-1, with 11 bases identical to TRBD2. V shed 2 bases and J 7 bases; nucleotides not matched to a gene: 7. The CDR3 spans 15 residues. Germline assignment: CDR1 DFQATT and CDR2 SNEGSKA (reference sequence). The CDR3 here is CSARTGTSGGNEQFF. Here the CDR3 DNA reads TGCAGTGCTAGAACCGGGACTAGCGGTGGAAATGAGCAGTTCTTC.

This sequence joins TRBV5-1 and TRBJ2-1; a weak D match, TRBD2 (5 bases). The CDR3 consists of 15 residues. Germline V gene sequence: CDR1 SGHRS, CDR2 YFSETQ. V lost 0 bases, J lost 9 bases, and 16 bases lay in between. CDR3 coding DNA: TGCGCCAGCAGCTTGGGCGGAGACCTGGCGGGTGAGCAGTTCTTC. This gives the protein CASSLGGDLAGEQFF.

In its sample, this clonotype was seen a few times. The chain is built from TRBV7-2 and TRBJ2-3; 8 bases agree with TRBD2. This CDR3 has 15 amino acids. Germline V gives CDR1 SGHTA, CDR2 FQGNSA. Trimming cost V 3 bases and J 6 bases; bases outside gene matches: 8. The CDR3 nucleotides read TGTGCCAGCAGCTTGGCTAGCGGGCAATGGGATACGCAGTATTTT. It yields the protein CASSLASGQWDTQYF.

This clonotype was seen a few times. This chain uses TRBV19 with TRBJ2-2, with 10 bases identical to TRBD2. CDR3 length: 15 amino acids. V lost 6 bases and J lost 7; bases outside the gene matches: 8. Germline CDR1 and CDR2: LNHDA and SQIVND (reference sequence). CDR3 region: CASRPSGRLVGELFF. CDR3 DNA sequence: TGTGCCAGTAGGCCTAGCGGGAGACTGGTCGGGGAGCTGTTTTTT.

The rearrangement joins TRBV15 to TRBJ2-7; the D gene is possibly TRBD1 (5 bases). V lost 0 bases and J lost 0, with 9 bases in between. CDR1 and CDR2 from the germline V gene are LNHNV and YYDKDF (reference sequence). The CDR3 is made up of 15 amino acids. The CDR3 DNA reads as TGTGCCACCAGCAGAGATCCGGACAACTCCTACGAGCAGTACTTC. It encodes CATSRDPDNSYEQYF.

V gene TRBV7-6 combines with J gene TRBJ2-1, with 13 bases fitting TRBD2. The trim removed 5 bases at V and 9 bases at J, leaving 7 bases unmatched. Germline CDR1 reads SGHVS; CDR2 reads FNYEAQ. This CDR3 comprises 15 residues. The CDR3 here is CASSRGGLAGLEQFF. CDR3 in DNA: TGTGCCAGCAGCCGAGGGGGACTAGCGGGACTTGAGCAGTTCTTC. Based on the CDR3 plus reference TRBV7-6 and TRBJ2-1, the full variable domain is GAGVSQSPRYKVTKRGQDVALRCDPISGHVSLYWYRQALGQGPEFLTYFNYEAQQDKSGLPNDRFSAERPEGSISTLTIQRTEQRDSAMYRCASSRGGLAGLEQFFGPGTRLTVL.

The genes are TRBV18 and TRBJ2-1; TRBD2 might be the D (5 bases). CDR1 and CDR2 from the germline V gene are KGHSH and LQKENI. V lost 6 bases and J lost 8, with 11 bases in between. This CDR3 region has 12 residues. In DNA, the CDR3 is TGTGCCAGCTCTCCCCCGGGGTATGAGCAGTTCTTC. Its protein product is CASSPPGYEQFF.

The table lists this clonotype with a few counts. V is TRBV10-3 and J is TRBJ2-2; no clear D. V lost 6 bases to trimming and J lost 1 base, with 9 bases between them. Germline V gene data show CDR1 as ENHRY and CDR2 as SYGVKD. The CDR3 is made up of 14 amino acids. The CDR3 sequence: CAIRSSMNTGELFF. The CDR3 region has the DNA TGTGCCATCAGATCGAGCATGAACACCGGGGAGCTGTTTTTT.

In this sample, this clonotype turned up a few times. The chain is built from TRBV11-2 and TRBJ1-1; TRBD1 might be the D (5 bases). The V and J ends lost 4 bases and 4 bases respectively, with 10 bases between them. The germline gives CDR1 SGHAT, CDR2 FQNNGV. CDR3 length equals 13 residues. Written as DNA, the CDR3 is TGTGCCAGCAGCTCGGGGACTGCCACTGAAGCTTTCTTT. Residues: CASSSGTATEAFF.

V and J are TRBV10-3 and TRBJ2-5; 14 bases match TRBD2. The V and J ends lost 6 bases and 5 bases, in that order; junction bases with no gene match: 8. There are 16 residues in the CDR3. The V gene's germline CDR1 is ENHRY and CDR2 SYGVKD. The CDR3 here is CAISPGTSGSGETQYF. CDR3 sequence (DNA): TGTGCCATCAGCCCCGGGACTAGCGGGAGTGGGGAGACCCAGTACTTC.

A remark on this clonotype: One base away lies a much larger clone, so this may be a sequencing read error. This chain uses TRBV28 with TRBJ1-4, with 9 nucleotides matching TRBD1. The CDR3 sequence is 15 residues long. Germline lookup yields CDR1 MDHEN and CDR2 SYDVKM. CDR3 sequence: CASSFMGQGDETLFF. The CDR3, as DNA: TGTGCCAGCAGTTTCATGGGACAGGGTGATGAAACACTGTTTTTT.

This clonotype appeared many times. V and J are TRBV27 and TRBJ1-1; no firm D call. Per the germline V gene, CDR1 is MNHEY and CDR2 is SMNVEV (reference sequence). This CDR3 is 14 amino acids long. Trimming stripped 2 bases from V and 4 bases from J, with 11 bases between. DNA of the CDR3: TGTGCCAGCAGTTTAGATCCCGAAGTCACTGAAGCTTTCTTT. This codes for CASSLDPEVTEAFF.

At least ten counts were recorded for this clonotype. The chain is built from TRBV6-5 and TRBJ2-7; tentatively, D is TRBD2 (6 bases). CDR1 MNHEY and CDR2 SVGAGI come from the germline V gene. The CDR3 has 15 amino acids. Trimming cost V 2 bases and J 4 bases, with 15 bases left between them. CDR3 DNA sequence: TGTGCCAGCAGTTACGATACTAGCTTCTCGTACGAGCAGTACTTC. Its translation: CASSYDTSFSYEQYF.

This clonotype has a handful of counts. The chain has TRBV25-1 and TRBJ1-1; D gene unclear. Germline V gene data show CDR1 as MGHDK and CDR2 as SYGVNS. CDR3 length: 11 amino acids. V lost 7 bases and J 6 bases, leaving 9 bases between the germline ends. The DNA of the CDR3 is TGTGCCAGCACTAACGGTGCTGAAGCTTTCTTT. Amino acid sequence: CASTNGAEAFF. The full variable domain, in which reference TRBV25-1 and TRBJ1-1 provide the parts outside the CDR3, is EADIYQTPRYLVIGTGKKITLECSQTMGHDKMYWYQQDPGMELHLIHYSYGVNSTEKGDLSSESTVSRIRTEHFPLTLESARPSHTSQYLCASTNGAEAFFGQGTRLTVV.

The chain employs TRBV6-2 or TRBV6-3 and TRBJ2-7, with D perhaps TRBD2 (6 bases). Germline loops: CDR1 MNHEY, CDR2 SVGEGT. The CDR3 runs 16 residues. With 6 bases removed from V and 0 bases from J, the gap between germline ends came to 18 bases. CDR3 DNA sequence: TGTGCCAGCAGATCCCTAGGGGTCGGGAGCTCCTACGAGCAGTACTTC. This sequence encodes CASRSLGVGSSYEQYF.

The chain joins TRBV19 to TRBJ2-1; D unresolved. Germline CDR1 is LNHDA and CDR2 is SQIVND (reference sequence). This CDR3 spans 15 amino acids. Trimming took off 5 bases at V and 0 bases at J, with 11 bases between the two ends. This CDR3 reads CASSFSFRSYNEQFF. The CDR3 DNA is TGTGCCAGTAGTTTCTCCTTCCGCTCCTACAATGAGCAGTTCTTC. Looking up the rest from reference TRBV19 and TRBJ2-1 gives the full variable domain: DGGITQSPKYLFRKEGQNVTLSCEQNLNHDAMYWYRQDPGQGLRLIYYSQIVNDFQKGDIAEGYSVSREKKESFPLTVTSAQKNPTAFYLCASSFSFRSYNEQFFGPGTRLTVL.

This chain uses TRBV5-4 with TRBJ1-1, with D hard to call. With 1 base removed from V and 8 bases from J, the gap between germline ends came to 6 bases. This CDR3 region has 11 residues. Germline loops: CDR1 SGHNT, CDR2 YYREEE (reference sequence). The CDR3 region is CASSLRAEAFF. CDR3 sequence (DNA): TGTGCCAGCAGCTTGAGAGCAGAAGCTTTCTTT.

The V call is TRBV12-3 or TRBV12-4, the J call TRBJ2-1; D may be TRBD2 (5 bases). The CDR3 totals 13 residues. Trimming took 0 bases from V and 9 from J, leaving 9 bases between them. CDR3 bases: TGTGCCAGCAGTTTAGCTTCTAGCACTGAGCAGTTCTTC. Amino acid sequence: CASSLASSTEQFF.

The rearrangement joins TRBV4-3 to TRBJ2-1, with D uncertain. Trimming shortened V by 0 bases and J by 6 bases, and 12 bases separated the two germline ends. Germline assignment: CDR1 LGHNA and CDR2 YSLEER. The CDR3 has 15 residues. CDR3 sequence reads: CASSQDRRQLNEQFF. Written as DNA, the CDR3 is TGCGCCAGCAGCCAAGATAGGCGGCAGCTCAATGAGCAGTTCTTC.

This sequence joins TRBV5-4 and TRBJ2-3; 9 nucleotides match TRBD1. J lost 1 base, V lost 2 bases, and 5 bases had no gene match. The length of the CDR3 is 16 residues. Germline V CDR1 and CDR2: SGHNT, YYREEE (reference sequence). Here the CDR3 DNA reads TGTGCCAGCAGCTTTGGGACAGGGATCGGCACAGATACGCAGTATTTT. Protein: CASSFGTGIGTDTQYF. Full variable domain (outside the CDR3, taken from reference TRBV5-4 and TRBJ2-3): ETGVTQSPTHLIKTRGQQVTLRCSSQSGHNTVSWYQQALGQGPQFIFQYYREEENGRGNFPPRFSGLQFPNYSSELNVNALELDDSALYLCASSFGTGIGTDTQYFGPGTRLTVL.

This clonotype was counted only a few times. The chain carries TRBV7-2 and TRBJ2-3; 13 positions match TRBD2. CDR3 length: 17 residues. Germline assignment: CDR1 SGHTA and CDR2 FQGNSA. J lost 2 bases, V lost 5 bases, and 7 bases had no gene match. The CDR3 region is CASSPPGLAGATDTQYF. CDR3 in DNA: TGTGCCAGCAGCCCCCCCGGACTAGCGGGAGCCACAGATACGCAGTATTTT.

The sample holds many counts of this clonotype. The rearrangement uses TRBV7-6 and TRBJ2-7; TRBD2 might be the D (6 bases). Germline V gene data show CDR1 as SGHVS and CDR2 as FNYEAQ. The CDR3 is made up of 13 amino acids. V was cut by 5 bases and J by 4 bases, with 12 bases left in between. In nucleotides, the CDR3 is TGTGCCAGCAGCCGGGACTCAGGATACGAGCAGTACTTC. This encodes CASSRDSGYEQYF.

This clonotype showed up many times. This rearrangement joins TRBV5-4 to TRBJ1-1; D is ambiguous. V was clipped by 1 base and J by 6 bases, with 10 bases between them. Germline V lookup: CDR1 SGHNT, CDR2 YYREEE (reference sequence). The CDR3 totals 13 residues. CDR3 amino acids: CASSLWSGPEAFF. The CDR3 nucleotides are TGTGCCAGCAGCTTGTGGTCTGGACCTGAAGCTTTCTTT.

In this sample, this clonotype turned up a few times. CDR3 in amino acids: CASTQGQGWQETQYF. The CDR3 DNA sequence: TGCGCCAGCACCCAAGGACAGGGCTGGCAAGAGACCCAGTACTTC. The V gene is TRBV5-1, the J gene TRBJ2-5; 8 bases fit TRBD1. The germline gives CDR1 SGHRS, CDR2 YFSETQ. This CDR3 spans 15 amino acids. Losses at the gene ends were 6 bases for V and 2 bases for J; bases not matched to a gene: 9.

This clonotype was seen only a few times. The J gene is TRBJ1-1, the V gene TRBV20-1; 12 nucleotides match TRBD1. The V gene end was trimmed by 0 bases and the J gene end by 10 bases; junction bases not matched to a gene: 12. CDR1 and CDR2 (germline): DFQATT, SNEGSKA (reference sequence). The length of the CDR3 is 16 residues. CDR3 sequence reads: CSARDGGTGGYGGAFF. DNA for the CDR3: TGCAGTGCTAGAGATGGAGGGACAGGGGGCTATGGGGGAGCTTTCTTT.

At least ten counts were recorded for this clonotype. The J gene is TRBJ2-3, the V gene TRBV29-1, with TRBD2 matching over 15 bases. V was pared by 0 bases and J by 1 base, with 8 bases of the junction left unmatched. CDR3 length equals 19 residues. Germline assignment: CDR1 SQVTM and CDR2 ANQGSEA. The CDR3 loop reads CSVEDSGTSGRRGTDTQYF. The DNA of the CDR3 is TGCAGCGTTGAAGATAGTGGGACTAGCGGGAGGAGGGGCACAGATACGCAGTATTTT.

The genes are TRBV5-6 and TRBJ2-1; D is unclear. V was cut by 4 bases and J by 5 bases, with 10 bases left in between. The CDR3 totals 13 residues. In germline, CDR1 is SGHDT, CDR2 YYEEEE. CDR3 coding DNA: TGTGCCAGCAGCCGGGCCCCGGACAATGAGCAGTTCTTC. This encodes CASSRAPDNEQFF.

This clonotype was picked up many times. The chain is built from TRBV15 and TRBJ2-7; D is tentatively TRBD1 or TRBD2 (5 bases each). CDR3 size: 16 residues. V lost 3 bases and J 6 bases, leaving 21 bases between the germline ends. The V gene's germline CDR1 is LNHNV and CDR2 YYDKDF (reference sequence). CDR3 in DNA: TGTGCCACCAGCAGGGGCCGGGGACCCGAAGGAAGCGAGCAGTACTTC. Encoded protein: CATSRGRGPEGSEQYF.